The 32 T cell receptor beta chains listed next were all sequenced from one sample in a study of blood T cell repertoires in COVID-19. Repertoires were generated with immunoSEQ multiplex PCR, while TCRdb's copy carries only in-frame clones and drops some. The repertoire has about 44,000 clones, around 87% of them found once; the top ten carry approximately 23%. The sample comprised peripheral blood. The receptors here all came from a woman of 80 years or more in a cohort sampled during active or convalescent COVID-19.

The chain links TRBV5-6 to TRBJ2-1, with 9 bases lining up with TRBD1. Trimming took 2 bases from V and 5 from J; bases not matched to a gene: 5. Germline V gene sequence: CDR1 SGHDT, CDR2 YYEEEE. CDR3 length equals 15 residues. For the CDR3, the DNA is TGTGCCAGCAGCTTCCGGGACAGGGACAACAATGAGCAGTTCTTC. This translates into CASSFRDRDNNEQFF.

This clone was observed at least ten times. This rearrangement joins TRBV19 to TRBJ1-5; TRBD1 matches 9 bases. This CDR3 spans 14 amino acids. The V gene's germline CDR1 is LNHDA and CDR2 SQIVND (reference sequence). Trimming took 6 bases from V and 6 from J; bases not matched to a gene: 6. The CDR3 is CASSPGTGLQPQHF. In nucleotides, the CDR3 is TGTGCCAGTAGCCCCGGGACAGGGCTTCAGCCCCAGCATTTT. The full variable domain, its missing parts supplied by reference TRBV19 and TRBJ1-5, is DGGITQSPKYLFRKEGQNVTLSCEQNLNHDAMYWYRQDPGQGLRLIYYSQIVNDFQKGDIAEGYSVSREKKESFPLTVTSAQKNPTAFYLCASSPGTGLQPQHFGDGTRLSIL.

The V call is TRBV2, the J call TRBJ1-2, with D unclear. CDR3 size: 13 residues. V was cut by 10 bases and J by 3 bases, with 15 bases left in between. Germline V gives CDR1 SNHLY, CDR2 FYNNEI. The CDR3 spells CATTLGRDYGYTF. DNA of the CDR3: TGTGCCACCACCCTGGGCAGAGACTATGGCTACACCTTC.

The count of this clone is one. This rearrangement joins TRBV5-1 to TRBJ1-2, with 8 bases matching TRBD1. The junction had 5 bases not matched to a gene; V was cut back by 0 bases and J by 4 bases. The germline V gene encodes CDR1 SGHRS and CDR2 YFSETQ. The CDR3 is 15 residues long. The CDR3 sequence: CASSLAGGTGYGYTF. CDR3 in DNA: TGCGCCAGCAGCTTGGCCGGGGGGACAGGCTATGGCTACACCTTC.

The V call is TRBV5-8, the J call TRBJ1-4; 9 nucleotides agree with TRBD1. V lost 4 bases, J lost 1 base, and 5 bases stayed unmatched. Germline V gene sequence: CDR1 SGHTS, CDR2 YDEGEE. The CDR3 runs 16 residues. The CDR3 DNA is TGTGCCAGCAGCCAAGGGACAGGGATAACTAATGAAAAACTGTTTTTT. Protein: CASSQGTGITNEKLFF.

The chain uses TRBV9 and TRBJ1-2, with TRBD1 as a possible D gene (6 bases). CDR1 and CDR2 from the germline V gene are SGDLS and YYNGEE. This CDR3 comprises 16 residues. V gave up 1 base and J gave up 1 base, with 14 bases separating them. CDR3 residues: CASSVQGRGYNYGYTF. The CDR3 coding sequence is TGTGCCAGCAGCGTACAGGGCAGGGGCTATAACTATGGCTACACCTTC.

This sequence joins TRBV25-1 and TRBJ2-5; unclear D gene. V dropped 6 bases and J dropped 5 bases, with 13 bases sitting between them. The germline CDR1 and CDR2 sequences are MGHDK and SYGVNS. The CDR3 spans 13 residues. The CDR3 nucleotides are TGTGCCAGCAGCCTATCTACGGAGGAGACCCAGTACTTC. Protein product: CASSLSTEETQYF.

This clone appeared once. The chain links TRBV7-2 to TRBJ2-1; TRBD2 aligns across 7 bases. J gave up 9 bases and V 0 bases, and 5 bases lay outside the gene matches. The CDR3 covers 14 residues. The germline V gene has CDR1 SGHTA and CDR2 FQGNSA. CDR3 bases: TGTGCCAGCAGCTTAGCGGGGGGGGTCGGTGAGCAGTTCTTC. This codes for CASSLAGGVGEQFF.

The rearrangement uses TRBV2 and TRBJ2-3, with a tentative D call TRBD2 (6 bases). Trimming took 6 bases from V and 0 from J, leaving 13 bases between them. The germline gives CDR1 SNHLY, CDR2 FYNNEI. The CDR3 length is 15 residues. The CDR3 protein is CASRAGTSSTDTQYF. For the CDR3, the DNA is TGTGCCAGCAGGGCGGGAACGAGTAGCACAGATACGCAGTATTTT.

The chain uses TRBV3-1 (or the pseudogene TRBV3-2) and TRBJ2-2; TRBD2 agrees at 9 bases. V lost 5 bases to trimming and J lost 5 bases; unmatched junction nucleotides: 9. The germline CDR1 and CDR2 sequences are LGHDT and YNNKEL (reference sequence). CDR3 length: 16 residues. CDR3 protein: CASSTERGARTGELFF. DNA for the CDR3: TGTGCCAGCAGCACTGAGCGGGGGGCGCGAACCGGGGAGCTGTTTTTT.

V usage is TRBV27 and J usage is TRBJ2-1; 9 nucleotides match TRBD1. The CDR3 covers 14 residues. The V and J ends lost 3 bases and 7 bases, in that order; junction bases with no gene match: 4. Germline lookup yields CDR1 MNHEY and CDR2 SMNVEV (reference sequence). Here the CDR3 DNA reads TGTGCCAGCAGTTTCCGGGACAGGGATAATGAGCAGTTCTTC. This gives the protein CASSFRDRDNEQFF.

The chain is built from TRBV27 and TRBJ1-2; TRBD1 agrees at 8 bases. The CDR3 has 17 amino acids. After removal of 4 bases from V and 3 bases from J, the junction contained 13 bases not matched to a gene. From germline, CDR1 is MNHEY and CDR2 SMNVEV (reference sequence). CDR3 sequence reads: CASSSRYGQGRDYGYTF. The CDR3 DNA follows: TGTGCCAGCAGTTCCCGCTACGGACAGGGCCGGGACTATGGCTACACCTTC.

This rearrangement joins TRBV6-5 to TRBJ2-2; D might be TRBD2 (6 bases). V gave up 7 bases and J gave up 5 bases, with 14 bases separating them. The CDR3 totals 14 residues. The germline V gene encodes CDR1 MNHEY and CDR2 SVGAGI. The CDR3 spells CASNQGLYTGELFF. The CDR3 bases are TGTGCCAGCAACCAAGGACTATATACCGGGGAGCTGTTTTTT.

This clone has a single count. The V gene is TRBV30, the J gene TRBJ1-5; D perhaps matches TRBD1 (5 bases). Germline CDR1 and CDR2: GTSNPN and SVGIG (reference sequence). The CDR3 runs to 13 residues. Trimming shortened V by 3 bases and J by 3 bases, and 9 bases separated the two germline ends. The CDR3 DNA reads as TGTGCCTGGAGCCCAGGGCCCAATCAGCCCCAGCATTTT. Translation gives CAWSPGPNQPQHF.

The chain has TRBV5-5 and TRBJ1-2; 7 nucleotides match TRBD1. The J segment lost 4 bases and the V segment lost 4 bases, leaving 7 bases of the junction unmatched. CDR3 length equals 14 residues. Germline V gives CDR1 SGHKS, CDR2 YYEKEE (reference sequence). CDR3 in DNA: TGTGCCAGCAGCATAGGGGGCGCTGGCTATGGCTACACCTTC. It translates to CASSIGGAGYGYTF.

This chain connects TRBV6-4 to TRBJ2-2, with 14 bases lining up with TRBD2. The CDR3 extends over 17 amino acids. Germline CDR1 and CDR2: MRHNA and SNTAGT. V lost 6 bases, J lost 0 bases, and 3 bases stayed unmatched. Here the CDR3 DNA reads TGTGCCAGCAGACAGACTAGCGGGGGGGCGAACACCGGGGAGCTGTTTTTT. It is translated as CASRQTSGGANTGELFF.

The rearrangement uses TRBV2 and TRBJ1-3, with D possibly being TRBD1 (6 bases). The CDR3 spans 14 residues. The V end lost 5 bases, the J end lost 0 bases, and 8 bases lay between the germline ends. Germline CDR1 is SNHLY and CDR2 is FYNNEI. The CDR3 protein is CASSTGSSGNTIYF. CDR3 bases: TGTGCCAGCAGTACAGGGAGCTCTGGAAACACCATATATTTT.

The rearrangement links TRBV5-1 to TRBJ1-2, with 7 bases lining up with TRBD1. The CDR3 is made up of 15 amino acids. V dropped 0 bases and J dropped 8; count of bases not matched to a gene: 10. Germline V CDR1 and CDR2: SGHRS, YFSETQ. In nucleotides, the CDR3 is TGCGCCAGCAGCTTGGGCCCGACAGGGCCGGAGGGCTACACCTTC. This codes for CASSLGPTGPEGYTF.

This chain uses TRBV24-1 with TRBJ2-2, with D maybe TRBD1 (5 bases). Trimming left V 4 bases short and J 6 bases short, with 8 bases between. CDR1 is KGHDR, CDR2 SFDVKD, per germline. The CDR3 is made up of 13 amino acids. CDR3 bases: TGTGCCACCAGTGAACCAGGGTCCGGGGAGCTGTTTTTT. It is translated as CATSEPGSGELFF.

CDR3 region: CASSPRAGGQYNEQFF. The CDR3 DNA reads as TGTGCCAGCTCACCACGGGCCGGGGGACAGTACAATGAGCAGTTCTTC. V gene TRBV18 combines with J gene TRBJ2-1; TRBD1 might be the D (7 bases). Germline V gene sequence: CDR1 KGHSH, CDR2 LQKENI. V lost 1 base and J 4 bases, leaving 14 bases between the germline ends. This CDR3 comprises 16 residues.

The gene calls are TRBV10-3 and TRBJ1-1; 9 bases agree with TRBD1. The germline CDR1 and CDR2 sequences are ENHRY and SYGVKD. V trimming: 4 bases; J trimming: 7 bases; junction bases outside the gene matches: 10. The CDR3 spans 15 residues. CDR3 residues: CAISGPGQGIDEAFF. For the CDR3, the DNA is TGTGCCATCAGTGGCCCCGGACAGGGGATAGATGAAGCTTTCTTT.

This sequence joins TRBV10-1 and TRBJ2-1; 7 bases are shared with TRBD1. The CDR3 covers 16 residues. The germline V gene has CDR1 WNHNN and CDR2 SYGVQD (reference sequence). The trim removed 4 bases at V and 4 bases at J, leaving 10 bases unmatched. The CDR3 bases are TGCGCCAGCAGTGCCCGACAGGACAGGAGTTACAATGAGCAGTTCTTC. It encodes CASSARQDRSYNEQFF.

The J gene is TRBJ2-1, the V gene TRBV20-1, with D tentatively TRBD2 (5 bases). Germline CDR1 and CDR2: DFQATT and SNEGSKA (reference sequence). Trimming took 3 bases from V and 1 from J, leaving 13 bases between them. This CDR3 region has 15 residues. The CDR3 DNA reads as TGCAGTGCTAGTGTCTTGGGCGGGTCCTACAATGAGCAGTTCTTC. This sequence encodes CSASVLGGSYNEQFF.

This clone has just a few counts. This chain uses TRBV6-1 with TRBJ1-2, with 8 bases lining up with TRBD1. The CDR3 has 14 residues. CDR1 is MNHNS and CDR2 is SASEGT in the germline V gene. With V trimmed by 2 bases and J by 8 bases, 7 bases remained unmatched. This chain's CDR3 is CASSENGQGWGYTF. The CDR3 nucleotides are TGTGCCAGCAGTGAAAACGGACAGGGTTGGGGCTACACCTTC.

The gene calls are TRBV4-1 and TRBJ2-5, with TRBD2 matching over 10 bases. The CDR3 totals 16 residues. V gave up 1 base and J gave up 5 bases; unmatched junction bases: 7. Per the germline V gene, CDR1 is MGHRA and CDR2 is YSYEKL. DNA for the CDR3: TGCGCCAGCAGCCAAGGGGCAGCGGGAGGGGAGGAGACCCAGTACTTC. It codes for CASSQGAAGGEETQYF.

The chain joins TRBV5-1 to TRBJ2-5, with D tentatively TRBD1 (6 bases). The V end was cut by 4 bases, the J end by 3 bases, with 19 bases between. CDR1 is SGHRS, CDR2 YFSETQ, per germline. CDR3 length equals 16 residues. CDR3 region: CASSPRGRGREETQYF. The CDR3 DNA reads as TGCGCCAGCAGCCCCAGGGGCAGGGGCAGAGAAGAGACCCAGTACTTC.

This chain links TRBV28 with TRBJ1-5; 7 nucleotides align to TRBD1. CDR1 and CDR2 (germline): MDHEN, SYDVKM. The CDR3 sequence is 16 residues long. The V gene end was trimmed by 4 bases and the J gene end by 3 bases; junction bases not matched to a gene: 9. CDR3 DNA sequence: TGTGCCAGCAGTTGGCTGACAGGGACACCCAATCAGCCCCAGCATTTT. It codes for CASSWLTGTPNQPQHF.

The chain links TRBV10-2 to TRBJ2-5, with D uncertain. This CDR3 contains 10 residues. CDR1 and CDR2 (germline): WSHSY, SAAADI. Trimming stripped 4 bases from V and 5 bases from J, with 2 bases between. CDR3 loop: CASSAETQYF. DNA for the CDR3: TGCGCCAGCAGTGCGGAGACCCAGTACTTC.

This chain links TRBV5-4 with TRBJ1-6; D is undetermined. There are 18 residues in the CDR3. Germline V gene lookup returns CDR1 SGHNT and CDR2 YYREEE (reference sequence). Trimming left V 0 bases short and J 0 bases short, with 13 bases between. CDR3 protein: CASSLVGPRRSYNSPLHF. DNA of the CDR3: TGTGCCAGCAGCTTGGTTGGGCCGCGACGCTCCTATAATTCACCCCTCCACTTT.

V is TRBV11-3 and J is TRBJ2-1, with 7 positions matching TRBD2. The length of the CDR3 is 14 residues. CDR1 is SGHNT and CDR2 is YENEEA in the germline V gene. Trimming took 3 bases from V and 8 from J; bases not matched to a gene: 7. DNA of the CDR3: TGTGCCAGCAGCTTCAAAAGCGGGGTGGATGAGCAGTTCTTC. This translates into CASSFKSGVDEQFF.

This clone was counted a single time. This chain connects TRBV5-1 to TRBJ1-2; TRBD1 aligns across 9 bases. This CDR3 region has 12 residues. Per the germline V gene, CDR1 is SGHRS and CDR2 is YFSETQ. The J segment lost 7 bases and the V segment lost 2 bases, leaving 0 bases of the junction unmatched. This chain's CDR3 is CASSLQGAGYTF. CDR3 nucleotides: TGCGCCAGCAGCTTACAGGGGGCTGGCTACACCTTC.

The rearrangement links TRBV5-5 to TRBJ2-7; D perhaps matches TRBD1 (6 bases). The CDR3 is 15 amino acids. V was shortened by 5 bases and J by 2 bases, with 17 bases between the two germline ends. The germline gives CDR1 SGHKS, CDR2 YYEKEE (reference sequence). The CDR3, as DNA: TGTGCCAGCAGACTCAGGGGAGCGTTAACCTACGAGCAGTACTTC. It translates to CASRLRGALTYEQYF.